One sample yielded the 20 T cell receptor beta chains listed below, sequenced in a study of blood T cell repertoires in COVID-19. The table came from immunoSEQ multiplex PCR; TCRdb's copy has only in-frame clones and leaves some out. The sample holds 130,000 or so clones; roughly four fifths are singletons and the top ten take about 18%. The material sequenced was PBMCs or T cells enriched from blood (not recorded which). These receptors all stem from a man younger than 45 who had recovered from COVID-19.

The chain recombines TRBV7-2 with TRBJ2-1; D is uncertain. Trimming left V 2 bases short and J 0 bases short, with 11 bases between. This CDR3 comprises 16 residues. Germline CDR1 is SGHTA and CDR2 is FQGNSA. The CDR3 spells CASSLRLLSSYNEQFF. In nucleotides, the CDR3 is TGTGCCAGCAGCTTAAGACTTCTAAGCTCCTACAATGAGCAGTTCTTC.

The chain is built from TRBV12-5 and TRBJ2-5; TRBD1 matches at 11 bases. Germline V CDR1 and CDR2: LGHNT, FRNRAP. With V trimmed by 2 bases and J by 5 bases, 7 bases remained unmatched. This CDR3 has 16 residues. CDR3 protein: CASGLSSGQGVETQYF. CDR3 nucleotides: TGTGCTAGTGGTTTGTCTTCGGGACAGGGGGTCGAGACCCAGTACTTC.

This clone has a handful of counts. V usage is TRBV12-3 or TRBV12-4 and J usage is TRBJ1-5; 8 nucleotides line up with TRBD1. With 6 bases clipped from V and 5 bases from J, the junction kept 3 bases outside the gene matches. This CDR3 is built from 13 residues. The CDR3 protein is CASSYRGDQPQHF. The CDR3 region has the DNA TGTGCCAGCAGCTACAGGGGGGATCAGCCCCAGCATTTT.

This chain connects TRBV9 to TRBJ2-2, with 9 bases identical to TRBD2. The CDR3 is 17 residues long. The germline gives CDR1 SGDLS, CDR2 YYNGEE. The V gene end was trimmed by 1 base and the J gene end by 6 bases; junction bases not matched to a gene: 10. CDR3 residues: CASSVTDSGRSPGELFF. CDR3 coding DNA: TGTGCCAGCAGCGTAACCGACAGCGGGAGGTCACCCGGGGAGCTGTTTTTT.

This clone was detected once. V and J are TRBV19 and TRBJ2-1; a possible D gene is TRBD2 (6 bases). The CDR3 runs 14 residues. Germline V gives CDR1 LNHDA, CDR2 SQIVND (reference sequence). V gave up 5 bases and J gave up 2 bases, with 10 bases separating them. CDR3 sequence: CASSADYTYNEQFF. CDR3 nucleotide sequence: TGTGCCAGTAGTGCGGACTATACCTACAATGAGCAGTTCTTC.

J is TRBJ2-6 and V is TRBV7-9, with 11 bases that match TRBD1. This CDR3 spans 16 amino acids. Trimming cost V 8 bases and J 4 bases; bases outside gene matches: 7. Looked up from germline, CDR1 is SEHNR and CDR2 is FQNEAQ (reference sequence). The CDR3 sequence: CASEDRGLSGANVLTF. DNA for the CDR3: TGTGCCAGCGAGGACAGGGGGCTGTCAGGGGCCAACGTCCTGACTTTC.

The chain is built from TRBV30 and TRBJ1-3, with D perhaps matching TRBD1 (5 bases). The germline CDR1 and CDR2 sequences are GTSNPN and SVGIG (reference sequence). Trimming removed 1 base from V and 4 bases from J, with 17 bases in between. The CDR3 is 16 amino acids. CDR3 coding DNA: TGTGCCTGGAGTGGGACACTCAGCGTGGAGGGAAACACCATATATTTT. Amino acid sequence: CAWSGTLSVEGNTIYF.

This clone has a single count. The V and J genes are TRBV5-1 and TRBJ2-7; D is possibly TRBD2 (8 bases). Per the germline V gene, CDR1 is SGHRS and CDR2 is YFSETQ. Trimming cost V 2 bases and J 2 bases, with 14 bases left between them. The CDR3 is 15 residues long. The CDR3 DNA sequence: TGCGCCAGCAGCTTCGGGAGGGGGCTCGCCTACGAGCAGTACTTC. Translation gives CASSFGRGLAYEQYF.

J is TRBJ1-5 and V is TRBV9; no reliable D call. Per the germline V gene, CDR1 is SGDLS and CDR2 is YYNGEE. Trimming left V 3 bases short and J 7 bases short, with 11 bases between. The CDR3 sequence is 13 residues long. Here the CDR3 DNA reads TGTGCCAGCAGCGCGGGTGGCGTCCAGCCCCAGCATTTT. Amino acids: CASSAGGVQPQHF.

This clone was seen just once. The sample carries other DNA sequences with the same CDR3. This chain joins TRBV18 and TRBJ2-5; TRBD1 matches 7 bases. Germline-derived CDR1 and CDR2 are KGHSH and LQKENI. The CDR3 is 14 amino acids. The V segment lost 1 base and the J segment 2 bases; nucleotides outside the gene matches: 1. Written as DNA, the CDR3 is TGTGCCAGCTCACCACAGGGGGCACAAGAGACCCAGTACTTC. Translated: CASSPQGAQETQYF.

V gene TRBV19 combines with J gene TRBJ1-1, with 8 bases lining up with TRBD1. Losses at the gene ends were 7 bases for V and 10 bases for J; bases not matched to a gene: 11. The CDR3 covers 13 residues. Per germline, CDR1 LNHDA and CDR2 SQIVND (reference sequence). In DNA form, the CDR3 reads TGTGCCAGTAATCCGGACAGGGTGGGTAGAGCTTTCTTT. It encodes CASNPDRVGRAFF.

The V gene is TRBV7-3, the J gene TRBJ2-7; TRBD1 aligns across 9 bases. V was pared by 2 bases and J by 2 bases, with 1 base of the junction left unmatched. There are 14 residues in the CDR3. Germline V gene lookup returns CDR1 SGHTA and CDR2 FQGTGA. The CDR3 DNA is TGTGCCAGCAGCTTAGGGACAGGGCCCTACGAGCAGTACTTC. Translating it yields CASSLGTGPYEQYF. Combining the CDR3 with reference TRBV7-3 and TRBJ2-7 gives the whole variable domain GAGVSQTPSNKVTEKGKYVELRCDPISGHTALYWYRQSLGQGPEFLIYFQGTGAADDSGLPNDRFFAVRPEGSVSTLKIQRTERGDSAVYLCASSLGTGPYEQYFGPGTRLTVT.

This clone was recorded only once. The chain is built from TRBV10-2 and TRBJ1-1; D gene unclear. The V gene's germline CDR1 is WSHSY and CDR2 SAAADI. This CDR3 has 12 residues. Trimming left V 10 bases short and J 1 base short, with 10 bases between. CDR3 sequence (DNA): TGCGCCACCAGCCCCCAGAACACTGAAGCTTTCTTT. Translated, it gives CATSPQNTEAFF.

The gene calls are TRBV14 and TRBJ2-2; no reliable D call. The V end lost 2 bases, the J end lost 2 bases, and 12 bases lay between the germline ends. The CDR3 runs to 16 residues. The V gene's germline CDR1 is SGHDN and CDR2 FVKESK. The CDR3 nucleotides are TGTGCCAGCAGCCAAACGAGACTCGAAAACACCGGGGAGCTGTTTTTT. Translation: CASSQTRLENTGELFF.

The J gene is TRBJ2-3, the V gene TRBV25-1, with D possibly matching TRBD1 (6 bases). The CDR3 covers 13 residues. CDR1 and CDR2 from the germline V gene are MGHDK and SYGVNS. V was shortened by 4 bases and J by 5 bases, with 10 bases between the two germline ends. The CDR3 coding sequence is TGTGCCAGCAGTGGGACAGACGAAGATACGCAGTATTTT. It yields the protein CASSGTDEDTQYF.

This chain uses TRBV28 with TRBJ2-2; 10 nucleotides agree with TRBD2. The trim removed 4 bases at V and 1 base at J, leaving 9 bases unmatched. This CDR3 is built from 18 residues. The germline gives CDR1 MDHEN, CDR2 SYDVKM. The CDR3 here is CASSSPGLAGENTGELFF. The CDR3, as DNA: TGTGCCAGCAGTTCCCCGGGGCTAGCGGGAGAGAACACCGGGGAGCTGTTTTTT.

The chain links TRBV29-1 to TRBJ2-1; 10 bases match TRBD2. V shed 7 bases and J 7 bases; nucleotides not matched to a gene: 4. Germline CDR1 SQVTM, CDR2 ANQGSEA. CDR3 length: 12 amino acids. The CDR3 DNA follows: TGCAGCGCAGCGGGAGGGAAGAATGAGCAGTTCTTC. The encoded protein is CSAAGGKNEQFF.

The rearrangement joins TRBV27 to TRBJ2-7, with D possibly TRBD2 on 5 matching bases. The V end lost 5 bases, the J end lost 3 bases, and 11 bases lay between the germline ends. The CDR3 has 13 residues. Germline CDR1 and CDR2: MNHEY and SMNVEV (reference sequence). The CDR3 nucleotides are TGTGCCAGCAGTCCCGGGGAGTTCTACGAGCAGTACTTC. Translating it yields CASSPGEFYEQYF.

V usage is TRBV6-1 and J usage is TRBJ2-1; 14 bases line up with TRBD2. After removal of 2 bases from V and 8 bases from J, the junction contained 5 bases not matched to a gene. The CDR3 contains 16 residues. From germline, CDR1 is MNHNS and CDR2 SASEGT. The CDR3 is CASSELGLAGVDEQFF. The CDR3 region has the DNA TGTGCCAGCAGTGAACTGGGACTAGCGGGAGTTGATGAGCAGTTCTTC.

This clone was counted once. This rearrangement joins TRBV7-3 to TRBJ1-4, with no clear D. The germline V gene encodes CDR1 SGHTA and CDR2 FQGTGA. The CDR3 has 13 amino acids. V gave up 0 bases and J gave up 5 bases, with 4 bases separating them. CDR3 region: CASSLTRNEKLFF. The DNA for the CDR3 is TGTGCCAGCAGCTTAACGAGAAATGAAAAACTGTTTTTT.